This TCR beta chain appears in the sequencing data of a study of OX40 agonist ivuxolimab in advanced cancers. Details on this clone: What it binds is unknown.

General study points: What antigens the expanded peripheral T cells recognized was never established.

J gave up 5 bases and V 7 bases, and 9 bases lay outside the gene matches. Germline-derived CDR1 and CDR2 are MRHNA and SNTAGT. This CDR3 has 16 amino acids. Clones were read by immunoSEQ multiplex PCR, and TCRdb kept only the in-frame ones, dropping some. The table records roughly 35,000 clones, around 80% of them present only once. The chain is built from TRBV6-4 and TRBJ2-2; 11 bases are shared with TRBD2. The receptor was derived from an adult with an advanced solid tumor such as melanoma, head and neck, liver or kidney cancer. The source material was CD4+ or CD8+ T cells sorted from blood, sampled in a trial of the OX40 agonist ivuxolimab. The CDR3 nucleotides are TGTGCCAGCACCCCTACTAGCGGGAGATATACCGGGGAGCTGTTTTTT. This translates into CASTPTSGRYTGELFF.